The 5 T cell receptor beta chains reported below all come from one sample, sequenced in a study of human T cells and chemical hapten exposure. The time point: pre-sensitization, week 0. Regarding treatment: therapeutic diphenylcyclopropenone sensitization with weekly scalp DPC. TCRdb reprocessed the RACE reads with MiXCR, giving one entry per CDR3 protein. The sample consists of a few hundred thousand distinct CDR3 sequences, 7.5% to 9% of them appearing once. Sample: whole blood, taken in connection with sensitization to the hapten diphenylcyclopropenone (DPC). These receptors all stem from a woman aged 40 to 50 with alopecia areata. Some clones in this sample may be carry-over from other donors' samples.

This rearrangement joins TRBV6-2 or TRBV6-3 to TRBJ1-2; D call uncertain. CDR3 size: 15 residues. The V end was cut by 5 bases, the J end by 1 base, with 14 bases between. Germline V gene lookup returns CDR1 MNHEY and CDR2 SVGEGT. The chain's CDR3 is CASSRGTTVNYGYTF. The CDR3 nucleotides are TGTGCCAGCAGTCGGGGAACTACCGTTAACTATGGCTACACCTTC.

This clonotype has just a few counts. The chain uses TRBV7-2 and TRBJ2-7; D may be TRBD1 (6 bases). Germline V gene lookup returns CDR1 SGHTA and CDR2 FQGNSA. The CDR3 is 13 amino acids. The V end was cut by 6 bases, the J end by 2 bases, with 11 bases between. This CDR3 is CASRLQGTYEQYF. CDR3 sequence (DNA): TGTGCCAGCAGACTACAGGGAACCTACGAGCAGTACTTC.

This clonotype was seen at least ten times. The chain is built from TRBV7-9 and TRBJ2-3; D tentatively reads TRBD1 or TRBD2 (5 bases each). The CDR3 is 14 residues long. Germline loops: CDR1 SEHNR, CDR2 FQNEAQ (reference sequence). V gave up 5 bases and J gave up 4 bases, with 13 bases separating them. CDR3 nucleotides: TGTGCCAGCAGCATCAGAGGGGATCCAGATACGCAGTATTTT. Protein: CASSIRGDPDTQYF.

This clonotype has only a few counts. This rearrangement joins TRBV10-3 to TRBJ2-7; TRBD1 aligns across 8 bases. The V segment lost 7 bases and the J segment 5 bases; nucleotides outside the gene matches: 7. The germline V gene has CDR1 ENHRY and CDR2 SYGVKD. CDR3 length: 13 residues. The CDR3 loop is CAITEDRVNEQYF. The DNA for the CDR3 is TGTGCCATCACGGAGGACAGGGTCAACGAGCAGTACTTC.

This chain connects TRBV7-9 to TRBJ1-6, with 7 bases matching TRBD1. The CDR3 consists of 14 residues. With 1 base clipped from V and 8 bases from J, the junction kept 2 bases outside the gene matches. Germline CDR1 and CDR2: SEHNR and FQNEAQ (reference sequence). The CDR3 loop reads CASSLGTGHSPLHF. DNA for the CDR3: TGTGCCAGCAGCTTAGGGACAGGTCATTCACCCCTCCACTTT.